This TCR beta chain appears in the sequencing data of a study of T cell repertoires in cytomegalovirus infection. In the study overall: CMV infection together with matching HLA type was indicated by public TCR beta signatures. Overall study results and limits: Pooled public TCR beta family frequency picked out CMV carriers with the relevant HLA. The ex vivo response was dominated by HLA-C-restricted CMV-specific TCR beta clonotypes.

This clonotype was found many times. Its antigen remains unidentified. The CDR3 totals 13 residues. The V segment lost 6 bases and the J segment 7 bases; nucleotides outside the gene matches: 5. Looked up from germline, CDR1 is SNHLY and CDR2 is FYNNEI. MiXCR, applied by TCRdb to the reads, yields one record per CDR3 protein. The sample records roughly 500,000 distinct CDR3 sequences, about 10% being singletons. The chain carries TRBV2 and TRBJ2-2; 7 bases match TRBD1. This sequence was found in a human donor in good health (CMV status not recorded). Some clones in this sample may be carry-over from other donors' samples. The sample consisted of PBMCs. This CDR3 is CASSGQAGGELFF. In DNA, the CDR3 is TGTGCCAGCAGCGGACAGGCCGGCGGGGAGCTGTTTTTT.